These 20 T cell receptor beta chains share one sample of origin, sequenced in a study of OX40 agonist ivuxolimab in advanced cancers. The method behind the library was the immunoSEQ multiplex PCR assay. Held by TCRdb, this immuneACCESS table contains in-frame sequences only and omits some clones. Under half of the omission traces to an unresolved V gene where checked; the cause of the rest is unknown. This sample lists approximately 12,000 clones; 65% to 80% were detected once. The ten largest clones take up approximately 29% of the sample. The specimen comprised CD4+ or CD8+ T cells sorted from blood, sampled in a trial of the OX40 agonist ivuxolimab. These TCRs come from an adult with an advanced solid tumor such as melanoma, head and neck, liver or kidney cancer.

The chain carries TRBV13 and TRBJ2-7; D unresolved. Germline CDR1 and CDR2: PRHDT and FYEKMQ (reference sequence). The CDR3 runs to 15 residues. Deletions cut 0 bases from V and 6 bases from J, with 15 bases between. The CDR3 DNA reads TGTGCCAGCAGCTTAGGCGGCAGGAGTTACCCCGAGCAGTACTTC. Encoded protein: CASSLGGRSYPEQYF.

V and J are TRBV20-1 and TRBJ2-1; tentatively, D is TRBD2 (5 bases). The V gene's germline CDR1 is DFQATT and CDR2 SNEGSKA (reference sequence). CDR3 length: 10 residues. Trimming took off 5 bases at V and 12 bases at J, with 11 bases between the two ends. Written as DNA, the CDR3 is TGCAGTGCTCGGGCCCGGGGGCAGTTCTTC. The encoded protein is CSARARGQFF.

The V gene is TRBV7-9, the J gene TRBJ2-3, with 9 bases that match TRBD1. Germline assignment: CDR1 SEHNR and CDR2 FQNEAQ (reference sequence). V was clipped by 3 bases and J by 5 bases; unmatched bases: 3. The CDR3 has 14 amino acids. The DNA of the CDR3 is TGTGCCAGCAGCTTCGGGACAGGGATAGATACGCAGTATTTT. Its translation: CASSFGTGIDTQYF.

V is TRBV9 and J is TRBJ2-7; the match to TRBD2 covers 12 bases. CDR3 length equals 14 residues. Germline V gene lookup returns CDR1 SGDLS and CDR2 YYNGEE. V lost 4 bases to trimming and J lost 11 bases; unmatched junction nucleotides: 10. In DNA, the CDR3 is TGTGCCAGCAGCCCCGGGACTAGCGGGCCCGGGGAGTACTTC. It encodes CASSPGTSGPGEYF.

The J gene is TRBJ2-1, the V gene TRBV11-2; no definite D call. The CDR3 runs to 14 residues. With 5 bases removed from V and 9 bases from J, the gap between germline ends came to 17 bases. Germline loops: CDR1 SGHAT, CDR2 FQNNGV. The CDR3 protein is CASSPVGLGAEQFF. In DNA form, the CDR3 reads TGTGCCAGCAGCCCAGTGGGGTTAGGCGCTGAGCAGTTCTTC.

The chain joins TRBV4-3 to TRBJ2-7, with TRBD1 identical over 8 bases. This CDR3 region has 14 residues. CDR1 and CDR2 from the germline V gene are LGHNA and YSLEER. Trimming cost V 2 bases and J 4 bases; bases outside gene matches: 4. This chain's CDR3 is CASSQTGGGYEQYF. CDR3 DNA: TGCGCCAGCAGCCAAACAGGGGGAGGATACGAGCAGTACTTC.

This chain uses TRBV10-1 with TRBJ2-1, with 14 nucleotides matching TRBD2. This CDR3 region has 19 residues. The germline CDR1 and CDR2 sequences are WNHNN and SYGVQD (reference sequence). The trim removed 2 bases at V and 2 bases at J, leaving 8 bases unmatched. CDR3 DNA sequence: TGCGCCAGCAGTGAGCCGATCGGGACTAGCGGGGGAACCTACAATGAGCAGTTCTTC. It translates to CASSEPIGTSGGTYNEQFF.

The chain combines TRBV28 with TRBJ2-1; the match to TRBD2 covers 14 bases. The CDR3 contains 17 residues. CDR1 MDHEN and CDR2 SYDVKM come from the germline V gene. With 2 bases clipped from V and 2 bases from J, the junction kept 2 bases outside the gene matches. CDR3 amino acids: CASSLPTSGRAYNEQFF. In DNA form, the CDR3 reads TGTGCCAGCAGTTTACCGACTAGCGGGAGGGCCTACAATGAGCAGTTCTTC.

The CDR3 bases are TGTGCCAGCAGTTTACGTGACCCGCGGGAAGCTTTCTTT. Amino acids: CASSLRDPREAFF. The chain couples TRBV27 to TRBJ1-1, with unresolved D. From germline, CDR1 is MNHEY and CDR2 SMNVEV (reference sequence). The CDR3 runs 13 residues. Deletions cut 2 bases from V and 8 bases from J, with 12 bases between.

This clone has just a few counts. V usage is TRBV29-1 and J usage is TRBJ2-7; D ambiguous. Germline CDR1 SQVTM, CDR2 ANQGSEA. This CDR3 has 11 amino acids. Trimming shortened V by 4 bases and J by 7 bases, and 11 bases separated the two germline ends. CDR3 nucleotide sequence: TGCAGCGTTGGAGAGGCCGGGGAGCAGTACTTC. It yields the protein CSVGEAGEQYF.

This chain links TRBV28 with TRBJ1-1; maybe TRBD1 (5 bases). The CDR3 is made up of 14 amino acids. CDR1 MDHEN and CDR2 SYDVKM come from the germline V gene. The V and J ends lost 11 bases and 7 bases respectively, with 23 bases between them. CDR3 in DNA: TGTGCCCACTCTCAAAGGGACTACACGAGTGAAGCTTTCTTT. It specifies CAHSQRDYTSEAFF.

This chain joins TRBV7-8 and TRBJ1-2; a possible D gene is TRBD1 (5 bases). The CDR3 covers 12 residues. Per the germline V gene, CDR1 is SGHVS and CDR2 is FQNEAQ. Trimming took off 2 bases at V and 8 bases at J, with 9 bases between the two ends. The CDR3 is CASSLPGRGYTF. The DNA for the CDR3 is TGTGCCAGCAGCTTACCAGGGCGAGGCTACACCTTC.

The chain combines TRBV5-5 with TRBJ1-4; 8 nucleotides line up with TRBD1. CDR1 is SGHKS, CDR2 YYEKEE, per germline (reference sequence). V lost 0 bases, J lost 7 bases, and 2 bases stayed unmatched. The CDR3 runs to 14 residues. This CDR3 reads CASSLGQGFEKLFF. CDR3 in DNA: TGTGCCAGCAGCTTGGGACAGGGGTTTGAAAAACTGTTTTTT.

In its sample, this clone is medium-sized (0.01 to 0.1%). This sequence joins TRBV28 and TRBJ2-1, with D perhaps matching TRBD1 (6 bases). V shed 3 bases and J shed 3 bases, with 9 bases lying between them. From germline, CDR1 is MDHEN and CDR2 SYDVKM. There are 14 residues in the CDR3. This CDR3 is CASSLTTGYNEQFF. The CDR3 coding sequence is TGTGCCAGCAGTTTGACGACAGGCTACAATGAGCAGTTCTTC.

The count of this clone is one. The chain uses TRBV19 and TRBJ2-1, with TRBD2 matching over 10 bases. CDR1 is LNHDA, CDR2 SQIVND, per germline (reference sequence). This CDR3 is built from 14 residues. V trimming: 2 bases; J trimming: 6 bases; junction bases outside the gene matches: 1. In nucleotides, the CDR3 is TGTGCCAGTAGTATACTAGCGGGAGCCAATGAGCAGTTCTTC. It specifies CASSILAGANEQFF.

Here the CDR3 DNA reads TGCAGCGCCACGGACAATGGCTACGAGCAGTACTTC. This translates into CSATDNGYEQYF. V is TRBV29-1 and J is TRBJ2-7, with D possibly TRBD1 on 5 matching bases. V gave up 7 bases and J gave up 3 bases, with 13 bases separating them. Germline V gives CDR1 SQVTM, CDR2 ANQGSEA. The CDR3 is made up of 12 amino acids.

The chain carries TRBV30 and TRBJ1-2; 9 nucleotides align to TRBD1. CDR1 and CDR2 from the germline V gene are GTSNPN and SVGIG (reference sequence). This CDR3 contains 14 residues. V dropped 5 bases and J dropped 4; count of bases not matched to a gene: 8. The CDR3 bases are TGTGCCTGGGCACACAGGGGGCGCGGCTATGGCTACACCTTC. This sequence encodes CAWAHRGRGYGYTF.

The chain uses TRBV27 and TRBJ2-7, with TRBD2 matching 9 bases. The CDR3 consists of 14 residues. Germline CDR1 MNHEY, CDR2 SMNVEV (reference sequence). Germline trimming cut 4 bases from V and 3 bases from J; bases unmatched to any gene: 4. The chain's CDR3 is CASSYGTSSYEQYF. In nucleotides, the CDR3 is TGTGCCAGCAGTTACGGGACTAGCAGCTACGAGCAGTACTTC.

J is TRBJ1-1 and V is TRBV2; tentative D call: TRBD1 (5 bases). The CDR3 runs to 12 residues. Germline-derived CDR1 and CDR2 are SNHLY and FYNNEI. The V end was cut by 6 bases, the J end by 10 bases, with 15 bases between. The CDR3 is CASRGGDLGAFF. CDR3 sequence (DNA): TGTGCCAGCAGAGGAGGGGACCTCGGAGCTTTCTTT.

The rearrangement links TRBV6-4 to TRBJ2-1, with 9 bases aligning to TRBD2. Germline CDR1 reads MRHNA; CDR2 reads SNTAGT. This CDR3 region has 15 residues. The ends lost 3 bases at V and 3 bases at J; junction bases unmatched: 3. For the CDR3, the DNA is TGTGCCAGCAGTGAATCTAGCGGGGACTACAATGAGCAGTTCTTC. Translated, it gives CASSESSGDYNEQFF.